This T cell receptor (beta chain) was retrieved from a study of blood T cell repertoires in COVID-19 (dated by TCRdb to about 2020). Regarding the research as a whole: The collaborator samples originated in the United States, Italy and Spain and spanned the acute and convalescent phases of COVID-19. The prospective study material was composed of cDNA or gDNA derived from T cells, B-cell-depleted T cells, or PBMCs. Subjects who had been exposed to COVID-19, were actively infected with it, or had recovered from it provided the deeply sampled blood TCRbeta repertoires that made up the dataset. The repertoires were released in a freely available public database meant as a resource for research on the immune response to SARS-CoV-2. Samples came from the ongoing ImmuneRACE study (first 160 participants) plus 1,254 subjects from 6 global collaborators. Sample metadata almost always included a de-identified subject ID, COVID-19 status, age in years and sex. Where available, HLA class I and class II types were taken from metadata supplied by the sample provider and were not determined by assay-based typing. The full study reports these points: The quantity of clinical and demographic metadata differed by source and by participant and was supplied without curation.

For this chain, trimming is 0 bases at the V end and 1 base at the J end, and the number of junction bases without a gene match is 6. Looking up the germline V gene yields CDR1 SGHRS and CDR2 YFSETQ. The CDR3 has 16 amino acids, counting the end cysteine and phenylalanine. The retained sequence is limited to the CDR3, 48 bases, with the frame set at the first base. With regard to this clone: Its antigen is unknown. Nothing much larger sits one base from this clone, and base qualities are not available.

TCRbeta CDR3 regions were amplified from genomic DNA using the immunoSEQ Assay, a bias-controlled multiplex PCR. Per the authors' processing: The number of nucleated cells in each sample was estimated by amplification of reference gene primers within the assay. To quantify the absolute abundance of each unique TCRbeta CDR3 rearrangement, sequence reads were collapsed and filtered. For each sample, productive Simpson clonality was calculated as the square root of Simpson's diversity index across productive rearrangements. The table was pulled from immuneACCESS by TCRdb, which kept in-frame rearrangements only. Such tables lose some clones; where checked, under half of the loss comes from unresolved V genes, and the rest has no known cause. Clonal size and the V and J genes are those of that table, whereas D and trimming came from the DNA. In this sample the table shows approximately 90,000 clones, more than 70% of which occur a single time. Over 0.35% of the sample comes from the top ten.

Whole blood was collected in K2EDTA tubes by collaborating institutions according to the institutions' own protocols. Collaborator samples were shipped for TCRbeta analysis as frozen whole blood, isolated PBMCs, or DNA extracted from either sample type. The receptor chain draws on TRBV5-1 and TRBJ2-7; 8 bases in the middle match TRBD1. The receptor was isolated from a man in his sixties with acute or convalescent COVID-19. The specimen sequenced was peripheral blood. For the CDR3, the sequence is CASSLDPQGGSYEQYF. The DNA sequence is TGCGCCAGCAGCTTGGACCCACAGGGGGGATCCTACGAGCAGTACTTC.